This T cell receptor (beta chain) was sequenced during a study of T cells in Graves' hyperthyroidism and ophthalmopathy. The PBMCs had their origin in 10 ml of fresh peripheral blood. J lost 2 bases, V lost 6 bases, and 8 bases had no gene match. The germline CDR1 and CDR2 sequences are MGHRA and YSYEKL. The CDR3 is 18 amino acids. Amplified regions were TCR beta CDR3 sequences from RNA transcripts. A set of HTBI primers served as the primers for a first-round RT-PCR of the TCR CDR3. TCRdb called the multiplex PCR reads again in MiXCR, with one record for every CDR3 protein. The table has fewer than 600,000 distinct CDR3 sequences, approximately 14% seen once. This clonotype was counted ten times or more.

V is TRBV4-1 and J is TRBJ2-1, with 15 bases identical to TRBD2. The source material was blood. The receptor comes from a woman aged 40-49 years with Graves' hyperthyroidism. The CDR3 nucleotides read TGCGCCAGCAGTCGGACTAGCGGGAGGGCCGAGCCCTACAATGAGCAGTTCTTC. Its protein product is CASSRTSGRAEPYNEQFF.